This TCR beta chain was profiled in a study of shared clonotypes between healthy human individuals. Study in general: In total, the donors were a couple of women and a few men aged 18 to 49.

Trimming removed 3 bases from V and 1 base from J; junction bases left unmatched: 8. CDR3 length equals 16 residues. Germline CDR1 reads LNHDA; CDR2 reads SQIVND (reference sequence). Evenly divided among several immunoSEQ plates was the genomic DNA of each subset. Profiled with immunoSEQ multiplex PCR; TCRdb holds only in-frame clones, not every one. This table holds roughly 2.2 million clones, roughly 90% found once. Study-wide findings and caveats: The study's rarefaction showed incomplete sorted-subset sequencing despite large depth. Roughly 5% of naive CD4 clonotypes were shared across a handful of donors.

This clone is a singleton in its sample. Its target is unknown. This receptor was obtained from a man younger than 30 in good health. Some clones in this sample may be carry-over from other donors' samples. The sequenced sample was naive CD4+ T cells from PBMCs. Subset specified: CD45RA+ positively selected. The rearrangement uses TRBV19 and TRBJ1-1; 7 bases are a match to TRBD1. Here the CDR3 DNA reads TGTGCCAGTAGTATGGGATGGACAGGCTGGAACACTGAAGCTTTCTTT. Translated: CASSMGWTGWNTEAFF.